The entry below describes one T cell receptor (beta chain). Germline V CDR1 and CDR2: SGHTA, FQGNSA. The CDR3 consists of 15 residues. The V and J ends lost 5 bases and 4 bases, in that order; junction bases with no gene match: 6. The data originate from a study of blood T cell repertoires in COVID-19. The data were produced by immunoSEQ multiplex PCR, yet TCRdb's version contains in-frame clones alone and is incomplete. The sample yields over 200,000 clones, approximately 90% seen once. The TCR originated in a man aged 25 to 40 who had recovered from COVID-19. Source material: PBMCs or T cells enriched from blood (not recorded which). This chain uses TRBV7-2 with TRBJ2-5; TRBD2 aligns across 11 bases. This CDR3 reads CASSTGTSGGETQYF. The CDR3 DNA reads TGTGCCAGCAGCACCGGGACTAGCGGAGGAGAGACCCAGTACTTC.